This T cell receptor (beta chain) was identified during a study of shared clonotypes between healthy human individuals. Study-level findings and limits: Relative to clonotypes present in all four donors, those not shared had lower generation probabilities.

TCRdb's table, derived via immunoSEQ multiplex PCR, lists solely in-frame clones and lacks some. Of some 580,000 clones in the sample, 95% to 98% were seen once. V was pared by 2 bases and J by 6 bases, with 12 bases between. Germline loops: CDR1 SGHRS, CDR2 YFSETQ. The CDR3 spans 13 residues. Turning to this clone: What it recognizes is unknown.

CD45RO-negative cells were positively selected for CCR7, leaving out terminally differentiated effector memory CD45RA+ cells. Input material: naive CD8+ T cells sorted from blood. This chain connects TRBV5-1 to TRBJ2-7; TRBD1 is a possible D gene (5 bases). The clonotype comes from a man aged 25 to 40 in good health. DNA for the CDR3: TGCGCCAGCAGCTTCCAGGGAACGGCCGAGCAGTACTTC. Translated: CASSFQGTAEQYF.